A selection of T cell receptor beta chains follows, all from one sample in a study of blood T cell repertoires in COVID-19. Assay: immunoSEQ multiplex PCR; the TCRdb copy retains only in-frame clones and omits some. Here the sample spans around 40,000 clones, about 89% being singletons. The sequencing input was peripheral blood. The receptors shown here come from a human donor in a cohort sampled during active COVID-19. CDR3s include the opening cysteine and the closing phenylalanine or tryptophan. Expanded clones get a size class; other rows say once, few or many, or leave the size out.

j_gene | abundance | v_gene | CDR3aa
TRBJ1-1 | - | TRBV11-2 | CASSPSTGVFTEAFF
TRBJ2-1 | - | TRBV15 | CATSRDGAGDEQFF
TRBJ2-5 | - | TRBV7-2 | CASSFNSGGRETQYF
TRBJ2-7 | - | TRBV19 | CASSHPGQGFYEQYF
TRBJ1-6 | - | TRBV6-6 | CASSPDISYNSPLHF
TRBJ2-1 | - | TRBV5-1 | CASSLARAGDLDNEQFF
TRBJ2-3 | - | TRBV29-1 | CSVEDRLAGGSSRASTDTQYF
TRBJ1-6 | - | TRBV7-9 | CASSLGESPLHF
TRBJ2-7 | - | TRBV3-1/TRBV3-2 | CASSLTVSYEQYF
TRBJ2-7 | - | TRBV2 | CASMDSQFAEQYF
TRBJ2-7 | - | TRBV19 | CASSIPGSYEQYF
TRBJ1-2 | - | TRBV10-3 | CAISERPGDDYGYTF
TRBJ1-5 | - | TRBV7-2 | CASSLRGQGNQPQHF
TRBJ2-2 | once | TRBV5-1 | CASSLGLAGTGELFF
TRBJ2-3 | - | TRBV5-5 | CASSTIAPDTQYF
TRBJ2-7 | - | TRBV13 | CASSFYSYEQYF
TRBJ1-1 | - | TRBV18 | CANQESLNTEAFF
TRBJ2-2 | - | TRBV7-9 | CASSLGALAGVNTGELFF
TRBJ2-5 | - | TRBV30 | CAWGGEREVETQYF
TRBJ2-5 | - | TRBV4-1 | CASRDRGQETQYF
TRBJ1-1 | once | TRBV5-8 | CASKMRGGRITEAFF
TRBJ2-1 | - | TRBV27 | CASRPTRRDNEQFF
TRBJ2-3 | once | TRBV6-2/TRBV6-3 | CASSYALGGGSSTDTQYF
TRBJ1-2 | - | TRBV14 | CASSPQGYYGYTF
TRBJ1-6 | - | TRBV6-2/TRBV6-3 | CASSRWTGALPRALHF
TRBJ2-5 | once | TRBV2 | CASRYQTGVQETQYF
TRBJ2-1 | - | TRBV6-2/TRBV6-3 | CASSRASGWTYNEQFF
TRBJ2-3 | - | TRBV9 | CASSVWDRGPDTQYF
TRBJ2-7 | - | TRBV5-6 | CASSSHFYEQYF
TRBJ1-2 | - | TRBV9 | CASTQSGQGANYGYTF
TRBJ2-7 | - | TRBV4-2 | CASSQGTSGAPISYEQYF
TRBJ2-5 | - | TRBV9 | CASSVADRVETQYF
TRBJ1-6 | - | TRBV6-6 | CASSPGSGNSPLHF
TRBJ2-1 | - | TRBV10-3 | CAISGPSGSQDEQFF
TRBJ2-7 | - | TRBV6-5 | CASRTGIAYEQYF
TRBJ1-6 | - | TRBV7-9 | CASTTGTISPLHF
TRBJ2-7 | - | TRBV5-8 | CASGVSYEQYF
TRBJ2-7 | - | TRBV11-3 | CASSLGPAGEQYF
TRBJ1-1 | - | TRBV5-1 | CASSSRPGGTEAFF
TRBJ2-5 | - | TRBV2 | CASSDVGAETQYF
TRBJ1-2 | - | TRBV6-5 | CASKRGSGRNGYTF
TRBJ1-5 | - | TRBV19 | CASTGGAGNQPQHF
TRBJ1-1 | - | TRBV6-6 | CASRPKGLNTEAFF
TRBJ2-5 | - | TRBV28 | CASSRGLTSGVQVKTQYF
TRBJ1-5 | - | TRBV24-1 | CATSDSPSGPQHF
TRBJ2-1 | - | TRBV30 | CAWVGYMRNEQFF
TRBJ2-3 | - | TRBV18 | CASSPGQGSADTQYF
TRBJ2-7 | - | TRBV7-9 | CASSENRGYEQYF
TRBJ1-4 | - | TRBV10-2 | CASSPGPVGELFF
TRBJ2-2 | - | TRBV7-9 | CASSFAGELFF
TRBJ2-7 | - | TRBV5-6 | CASSLATGFVYEQYF